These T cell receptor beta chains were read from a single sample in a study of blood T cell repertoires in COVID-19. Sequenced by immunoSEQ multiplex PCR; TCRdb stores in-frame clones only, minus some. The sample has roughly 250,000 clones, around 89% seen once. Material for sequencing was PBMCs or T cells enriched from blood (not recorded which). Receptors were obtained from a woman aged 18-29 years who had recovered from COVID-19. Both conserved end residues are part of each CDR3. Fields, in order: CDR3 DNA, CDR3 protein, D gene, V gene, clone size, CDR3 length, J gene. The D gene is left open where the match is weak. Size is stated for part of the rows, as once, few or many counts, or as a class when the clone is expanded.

cdr3_nt: TGTGCCAGCAGCCAAGATAGTCAACTAATCAGGGGGGCAGAGACCCAGTACTTC
cdr3_aa: CASSQDSQLIRGAETQYF
d_call: -
v_call: TRBV4-2
clone_size: -
cdr3_length: 18
j_call: TRBJ2-5

cdr3_nt: TGTGCCAGCAGCGGGCCCTCAGGGGAGTCCTACAATGAGCAGTTCTTC
cdr3_aa: CASSGPSGESYNEQFF
d_call: -
v_call: TRBV2
clone_size: -
cdr3_length: 16
j_call: TRBJ2-1

cdr3_nt: TGTGCCAGCAGCGTACAGGACACCTCCTACGTTGAGCAGTACTTC
cdr3_aa: CASSVQDTSYVEQYF
d_call: -
v_call: TRBV9
clone_size: -
cdr3_length: 15
j_call: TRBJ2-7

cdr3_nt: TGTGCCAGCAGTTTTGGACAGACTGACTATGGCTACACCTTC
cdr3_aa: CASSFGQTDYGYTF
d_call: -
v_call: TRBV28
clone_size: -
cdr3_length: 14
j_call: TRBJ1-2

cdr3_nt: TGCAGCGTTGAGACAGACAGGGGAACCTACGAGCAGTACTTC
cdr3_aa: CSVETDRGTYEQYF
d_call: TRBD1
v_call: TRBV29-1
clone_size: -
cdr3_length: 14
j_call: TRBJ2-7

cdr3_nt: TGTGCCAGCAGTTACGGCAGGGGGCAGCCCCAGCATTTT
cdr3_aa: CASSYGRGQPQHF
d_call: TRBD1
v_call: TRBV6-5
clone_size: -
cdr3_length: 13
j_call: TRBJ1-5

cdr3_nt: TGTGCCAGCAGACAGGGAGTTCCCAATGAGCAGTTCTTC
cdr3_aa: CASRQGVPNEQFF
d_call: -
v_call: TRBV12-3/TRBV12-4
clone_size: -
cdr3_length: 13
j_call: TRBJ2-1

cdr3_nt: TGTGCCATCAGTGACCTACCCAGAGGGCAGGGGGACGGAAACACCATATATTTT
cdr3_aa: CAISDLPRGQGDGNTIYF
d_call: TRBD1
v_call: TRBV10-3
clone_size: -
cdr3_length: 18
j_call: TRBJ1-3

cdr3_nt: TGTGCCAGTAGTATGCAGGGGGTAGCCGGGGAGCTGTTTTTT
cdr3_aa: CASSMQGVAGELFF
d_call: TRBD1
v_call: TRBV19
clone_size: -
cdr3_length: 14
j_call: TRBJ2-2

cdr3_nt: TGTGCCAGTAGTAGGACCTTAGCGGGGGGGCCGGACGCCGGGGAGCTGTTTTTT
cdr3_aa: CASSRTLAGGPDAGELFF
d_call: TRBD2
v_call: TRBV19
clone_size: -
cdr3_length: 18
j_call: TRBJ2-2

cdr3_nt: TGTGCCAGCAGCTTGGACGGGGTGGGTGGCTACACCTTC
cdr3_aa: CASSLDGVGGYTF
d_call: -
v_call: TRBV5-4
clone_size: -
cdr3_length: 13
j_call: TRBJ1-2

cdr3_nt: TGTGCCACCGGTTGGGCGGGGGGGCCTTCTGGGGCCAACGTCCTGACTTTC
cdr3_aa: CATGWAGGPSGANVLTF
d_call: TRBD2
v_call: TRBV15
clone_size: -
cdr3_length: 17
j_call: TRBJ2-6

cdr3_nt: TGTGCCAGCTCACCACGCGCCGCCCCAGGGGTAGATACGCAGTATTTT
cdr3_aa: CASSPRAAPGVDTQYF
d_call: -
v_call: TRBV18
clone_size: -
cdr3_length: 16
j_call: TRBJ2-3

cdr3_nt: TGCGCCAGCCACCGGGACAGGGGAGACGAGCAGTACTTC
cdr3_aa: CASHRDRGDEQYF
d_call: TRBD1
v_call: TRBV5-1
clone_size: -
cdr3_length: 13
j_call: TRBJ2-7

cdr3_nt: TGTGCCAGCAGCTTAGTTGGCGGGAGAGAGGGCACTGAAGCTTTCTTT
cdr3_aa: CASSLVGGREGTEAFF
d_call: -
v_call: TRBV11-1
clone_size: -
cdr3_length: 16
j_call: TRBJ1-1

cdr3_nt: TGTGCCTGCCTCCGAGGGGGGGCGCATGGCTACACCTTC
cdr3_aa: CACLRGGAHGYTF
d_call: -
v_call: TRBV30
clone_size: -
cdr3_length: 13
j_call: TRBJ1-2

cdr3_nt: TGCGCCAGCAGGGACAGGAACTACTACGAGCAGTACTTC
cdr3_aa: CASRDRNYYEQYF
d_call: TRBD1
v_call: TRBV10-1
clone_size: -
cdr3_length: 13
j_call: TRBJ2-7

cdr3_nt: TGTGCCAGCAGCCAGGGTGACAGGGTCGTCGGAAACACCATATATTTT
cdr3_aa: CASSQGDRVVGNTIYF
d_call: TRBD1
v_call: TRBV14
clone_size: -
cdr3_length: 16
j_call: TRBJ1-3

cdr3_nt: TGTGCCACCAGCAGACGCGGGGGGGCCGAGAATGAGCAGTTCTTC
cdr3_aa: CATSRRGGAENEQFF
d_call: TRBD2
v_call: TRBV15
clone_size: -
cdr3_length: 15
j_call: TRBJ2-1

cdr3_nt: TGTGCCAGCAGCCAAGGTTACAGGGGCCGGGCCGGGGAGCTGTTTTTT
cdr3_aa: CASSQGYRGRAGELFF
d_call: TRBD1
v_call: TRBV3-1/TRBV3-2
clone_size: -
cdr3_length: 16
j_call: TRBJ2-2

cdr3_nt: TGTGCCAGCAGTTTAGACAGGGGGCGGAAAAAACTGTTTTTT
cdr3_aa: CASSLDRGRKKLFF
d_call: TRBD1
v_call: TRBV27
clone_size: -
cdr3_length: 14
j_call: TRBJ1-4

cdr3_nt: TGTGCCAGCAGTTCCCTCACGAGCTCCTACAATGAGCAGTTCTTC
cdr3_aa: CASSSLTSSYNEQFF
d_call: -
v_call: TRBV25-1
clone_size: once
cdr3_length: 15
j_call: TRBJ2-1

cdr3_nt: TGTGCCAGCTCCGGTGAAAAACTGTTTTTT
cdr3_aa: CASSGEKLFF
d_call: -
v_call: TRBV2
clone_size: -
cdr3_length: 10
j_call: TRBJ1-4

cdr3_nt: TGTGCCAGCAGCGCCGGAGCTAACATTCAGTACTTC
cdr3_aa: CASSAGANIQYF
d_call: -
v_call: TRBV7-2
clone_size: -
cdr3_length: 12
j_call: TRBJ2-4

cdr3_nt: TGTGCCAGCACCCTGTCGACAGGGTCGTACTATGGCTACACCTTC
cdr3_aa: CASTLSTGSYYGYTF
d_call: TRBD1
v_call: TRBV28
clone_size: -
cdr3_length: 15
j_call: TRBJ1-2

cdr3_nt: TGTGCCAGCAGAGGTACAGGGGGGCTGCCCTACGAGCAGTACTTC
cdr3_aa: CASRGTGGLPYEQYF
d_call: TRBD1
v_call: TRBV9
clone_size: -
cdr3_length: 15
j_call: TRBJ2-7

cdr3_nt: TGCGCCAGCAGTGAGCAGGGGCGTGGAAACACCATATATTTT
cdr3_aa: CASSEQGRGNTIYF
d_call: -
v_call: TRBV10-2
clone_size: -
cdr3_length: 14
j_call: TRBJ1-3

cdr3_nt: TGTGCCAGCAGCCCTTGGGTACTAGCGGGGCCCTACTCCTACAATGAGCAGTTCTTC
cdr3_aa: CASSPWVLAGPYSYNEQFF
d_call: TRBD2
v_call: TRBV11-2
clone_size: -
cdr3_length: 19
j_call: TRBJ2-1

cdr3_nt: TGCAGCGTCCGTCAGGCTAACACTGAAGCTTTCTTT
cdr3_aa: CSVRQANTEAFF
d_call: -
v_call: TRBV29-1
clone_size: once
cdr3_length: 12
j_call: TRBJ1-1

cdr3_nt: TGTGCCAGCAGTGATTCCGGGAATTCACCCCTCCACTTT
cdr3_aa: CASSDSGNSPLHF
d_call: -
v_call: TRBV2
clone_size: -
cdr3_length: 13
j_call: TRBJ1-6

cdr3_nt: TGTGCCAGTAGTATCACAGGGTTGAAGGAGACCCAGTACTTC
cdr3_aa: CASSITGLKETQYF
d_call: -
v_call: TRBV19
clone_size: -
cdr3_length: 14
j_call: TRBJ2-5

cdr3_nt: TGTGCCAGCAGTCGAACCGGGGGGTCCAATCAGCCCCAGCATTTT
cdr3_aa: CASSRTGGSNQPQHF
d_call: -
v_call: TRBV6-5
clone_size: -
cdr3_length: 15
j_call: TRBJ1-5

cdr3_nt: TGTGCCAGTAGTATTGACTACTCCTACGAGCAGTACTTC
cdr3_aa: CASSIDYSYEQYF
d_call: -
v_call: TRBV19
clone_size: -
cdr3_length: 13
j_call: TRBJ2-7

cdr3_nt: TGCGCCAGCAGTGAAGGGACAGTCTACTCTGGGGCCAACGTCCTGACTTTC
cdr3_aa: CASSEGTVYSGANVLTF
d_call: TRBD1
v_call: TRBV10-2
clone_size: -
cdr3_length: 17
j_call: TRBJ2-6

cdr3_nt: TGTGCCACTCCGGGACAGGAGTATGGCTACACCTTC
cdr3_aa: CATPGQEYGYTF
d_call: TRBD1
v_call: TRBV2
clone_size: -
cdr3_length: 12
j_call: TRBJ1-2

cdr3_nt: TGTGCCAGCAGTTTGTCGGGCTCTGGAAACACCATATATTTT
cdr3_aa: CASSLSGSGNTIYF
d_call: -
v_call: TRBV28
clone_size: -
cdr3_length: 14
j_call: TRBJ1-3

cdr3_nt: TGTGCCAGCAGTGAGGTCGATGAAAGCGCTGAAGCTTTCTTT
cdr3_aa: CASSEVDESAEAFF
d_call: -
v_call: TRBV2
clone_size: -
cdr3_length: 14
j_call: TRBJ1-1

cdr3_nt: TGCAGTGCTAGAGATGGGGCCGGCTACACCTTC
cdr3_aa: CSARDGAGYTF
d_call: -
v_call: TRBV20-1
clone_size: -
cdr3_length: 11
j_call: TRBJ1-2

cdr3_nt: TGTGCCAGCAGCGCCACGGGAGGCAATCAGCCCCAGCATTTT
cdr3_aa: CASSATGGNQPQHF
d_call: -
v_call: TRBV7-2
clone_size: once
cdr3_length: 14
j_call: TRBJ1-5

cdr3_nt: TGTGCCAGCAGCTTATGGGGGGGCAGGAATCAGCCCCAGCATTTT
cdr3_aa: CASSLWGGRNQPQHF
d_call: -
v_call: TRBV11-2
clone_size: once
cdr3_length: 15
j_call: TRBJ1-5

cdr3_nt: TGTGCCAGCAGCTTACCCCCCGGGGGGGCCTCCCGTTCAGATACGCAGTATTTT
cdr3_aa: CASSLPPGGASRSDTQYF
d_call: TRBD2
v_call: TRBV7-8
clone_size: -
cdr3_length: 18
j_call: TRBJ2-3

cdr3_nt: TGTGCCAGCAGTAACGCCGGGAACCGCGGGGGCGAGCAGTACTTC
cdr3_aa: CASSNAGNRGGEQYF
d_call: TRBD2
v_call: TRBV3-1/TRBV3-2
clone_size: -
cdr3_length: 15
j_call: TRBJ2-7

cdr3_nt: TGTGCCAGCTCACATACGGGACAGGGAGAGACCCAGTACTTC
cdr3_aa: CASSHTGQGETQYF
d_call: TRBD1
v_call: TRBV18
clone_size: -
cdr3_length: 14
j_call: TRBJ2-5

cdr3_nt: TGCGCCAGCAGCATCAAACTAGCGGGGAAATCCGGTGAGCAGTTCTTC
cdr3_aa: CASSIKLAGKSGEQFF
d_call: TRBD2
v_call: TRBV5-1
clone_size: -
cdr3_length: 16
j_call: TRBJ2-1

cdr3_nt: TGTGCCAGTAGCCAAAGACAGGGGACCTACGAGCAGTACTTC
cdr3_aa: CASSQRQGTYEQYF
d_call: TRBD1
v_call: TRBV19
clone_size: -
cdr3_length: 14
j_call: TRBJ2-7

cdr3_nt: TGTGCCAGCAGCAACGGGTATGGCTACACCTTC
cdr3_aa: CASSNGYGYTF
d_call: -
v_call: TRBV6-6
clone_size: -
cdr3_length: 11
j_call: TRBJ1-2

cdr3_nt: TGTGCCAGTAGCCCCGGAGGGAGCTACGAGCAGTACTTC
cdr3_aa: CASSPGGSYEQYF
d_call: -
v_call: TRBV19
clone_size: few
cdr3_length: 13
j_call: TRBJ2-7

cdr3_nt: TGTGCCAGCAGTGTAGCGACAGGACTGTACGAGCAGTACTTC
cdr3_aa: CASSVATGLYEQYF
d_call: -
v_call: TRBV6-1
clone_size: once
cdr3_length: 14
j_call: TRBJ2-7

cdr3_nt: TGTGCCAGCGGGAGGGCGACCTATGGCTACACCTTC
cdr3_aa: CASGRATYGYTF
d_call: -
v_call: TRBV6-5
clone_size: -
cdr3_length: 12
j_call: TRBJ1-2